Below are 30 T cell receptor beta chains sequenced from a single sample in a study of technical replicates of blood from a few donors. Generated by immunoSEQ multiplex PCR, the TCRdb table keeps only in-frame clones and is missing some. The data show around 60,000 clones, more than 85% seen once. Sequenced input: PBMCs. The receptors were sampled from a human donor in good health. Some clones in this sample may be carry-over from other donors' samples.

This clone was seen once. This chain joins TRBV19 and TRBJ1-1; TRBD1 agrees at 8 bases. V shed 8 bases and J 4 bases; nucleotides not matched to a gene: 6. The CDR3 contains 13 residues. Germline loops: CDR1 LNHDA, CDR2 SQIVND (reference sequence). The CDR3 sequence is CASRNRGTTEAFF. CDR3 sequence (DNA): TGTGCCAGTCGCAACAGGGGGACCACTGAAGCTTTCTTT.

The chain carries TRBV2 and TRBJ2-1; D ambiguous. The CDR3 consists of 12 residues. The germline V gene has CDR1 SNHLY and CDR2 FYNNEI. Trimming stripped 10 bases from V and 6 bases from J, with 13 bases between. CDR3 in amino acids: CATGSNPNEQFF. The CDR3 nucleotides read TGTGCCACCGGGTCCAACCCCAATGAGCAGTTCTTC.

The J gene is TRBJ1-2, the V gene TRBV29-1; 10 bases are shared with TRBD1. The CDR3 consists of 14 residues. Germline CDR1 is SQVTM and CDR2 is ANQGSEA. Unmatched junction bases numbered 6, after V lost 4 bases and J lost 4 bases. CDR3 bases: TGCAGCGTTGCATCCGGGACAGGGGTCTATGGCTACACCTTC. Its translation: CSVASGTGVYGYTF.

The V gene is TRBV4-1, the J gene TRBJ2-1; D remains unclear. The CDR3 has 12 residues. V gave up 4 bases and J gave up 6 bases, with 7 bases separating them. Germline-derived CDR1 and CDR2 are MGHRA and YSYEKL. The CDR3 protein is CASSRGSNEQFF. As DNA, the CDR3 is TGCGCCAGCAGCCGAGGCAGCAATGAGCAGTTCTTC.

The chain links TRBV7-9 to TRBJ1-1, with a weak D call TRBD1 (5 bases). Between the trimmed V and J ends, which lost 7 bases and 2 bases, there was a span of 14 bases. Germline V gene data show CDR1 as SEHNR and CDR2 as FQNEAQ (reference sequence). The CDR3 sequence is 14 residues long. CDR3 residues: CASTSQAGNTEAFF. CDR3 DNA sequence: TGTGCCAGCACCTCACAGGCGGGAAACACTGAAGCTTTCTTT.

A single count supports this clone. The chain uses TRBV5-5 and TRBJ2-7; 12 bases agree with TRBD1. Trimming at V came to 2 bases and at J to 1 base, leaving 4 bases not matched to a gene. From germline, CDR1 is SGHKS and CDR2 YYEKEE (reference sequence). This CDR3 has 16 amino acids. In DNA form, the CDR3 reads TGTGCCAGCAGCTTCGGGGGACAGGGGGCATCCTACGAGCAGTACTTC. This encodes CASSFGGQGASYEQYF.

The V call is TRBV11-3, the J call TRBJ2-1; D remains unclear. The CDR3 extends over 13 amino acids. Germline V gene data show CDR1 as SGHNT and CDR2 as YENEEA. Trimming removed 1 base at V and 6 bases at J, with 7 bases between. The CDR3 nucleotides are TGTGCCAGCAGCTTAGGGTCTAGCAATGAGCAGTTCTTC. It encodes CASSLGSSNEQFF.

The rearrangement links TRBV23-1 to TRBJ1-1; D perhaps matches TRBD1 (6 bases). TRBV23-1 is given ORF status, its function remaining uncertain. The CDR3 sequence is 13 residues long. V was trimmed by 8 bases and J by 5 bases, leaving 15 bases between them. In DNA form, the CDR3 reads TGCGCCAGCTTCCGAAGGGGGGGAACTGAAGCTTTCTTT. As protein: CASFRRGGTEAFF.

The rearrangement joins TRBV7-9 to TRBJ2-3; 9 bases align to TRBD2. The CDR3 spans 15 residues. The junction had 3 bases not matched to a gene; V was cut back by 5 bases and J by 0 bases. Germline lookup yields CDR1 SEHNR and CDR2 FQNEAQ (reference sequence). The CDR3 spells CASSGLAKSTDTQYF. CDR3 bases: TGTGCCAGCAGCGGACTAGCGAAAAGCACAGATACGCAGTATTTT.

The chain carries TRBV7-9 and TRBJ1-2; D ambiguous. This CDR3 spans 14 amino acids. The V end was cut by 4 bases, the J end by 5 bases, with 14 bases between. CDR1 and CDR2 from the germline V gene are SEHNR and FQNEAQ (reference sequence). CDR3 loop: CASSSLDGIYGYTF. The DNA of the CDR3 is TGTGCCAGCAGCTCCCTGGACGGGATTTATGGCTACACCTTC.

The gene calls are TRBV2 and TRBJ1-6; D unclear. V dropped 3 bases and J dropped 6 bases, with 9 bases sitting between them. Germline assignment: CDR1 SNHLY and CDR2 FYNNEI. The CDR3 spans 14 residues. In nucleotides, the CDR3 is TGTGCCAGCAGTGAGGGCAGTAGTAATTCACCCCTCCACTTT. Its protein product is CASSEGSSNSPLHF.

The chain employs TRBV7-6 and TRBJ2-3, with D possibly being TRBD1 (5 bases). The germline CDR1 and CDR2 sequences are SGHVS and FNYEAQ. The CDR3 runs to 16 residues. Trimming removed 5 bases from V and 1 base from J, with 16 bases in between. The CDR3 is CASSNRPGWGTDTQYF. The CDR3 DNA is TGTGCCAGCAGCAACAGGCCCGGCTGGGGCACAGATACGCAGTATTTT.

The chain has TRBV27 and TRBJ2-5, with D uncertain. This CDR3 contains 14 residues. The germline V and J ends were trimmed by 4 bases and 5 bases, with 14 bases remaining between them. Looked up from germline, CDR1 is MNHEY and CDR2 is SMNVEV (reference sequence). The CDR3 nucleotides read TGTGCCAGCAGTTCCCAAGCCTCCGGGGAGACCCAGTACTTC. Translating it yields CASSSQASGETQYF.

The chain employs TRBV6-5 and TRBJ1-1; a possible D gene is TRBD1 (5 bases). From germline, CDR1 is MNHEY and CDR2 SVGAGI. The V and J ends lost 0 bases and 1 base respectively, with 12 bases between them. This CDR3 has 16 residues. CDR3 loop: CASSYSPPGQNTEAFF. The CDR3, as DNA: TGTGCCAGCAGTTACTCCCCGCCAGGGCAGAACACTGAAGCTTTCTTT.

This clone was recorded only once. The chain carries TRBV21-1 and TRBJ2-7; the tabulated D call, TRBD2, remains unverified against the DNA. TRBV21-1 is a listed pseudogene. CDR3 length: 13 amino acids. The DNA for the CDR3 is TGTGCCAGCAACTCTAGGGGGGGGGACGAGCAGTACTTC. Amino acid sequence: CASNSRGGDEQYF.

CDR3 coding DNA: TGCGCCAGCAGCAAGTCCAGCGGGATAGGCGGGGAGCTGTTTTTT. Protein sequence: CASSKSSGIGGELFF. J is TRBJ2-2 and V is TRBV5-1; TRBD2 agrees at 7 bases. Germline CDR1 SGHRS, CDR2 YFSETQ. The CDR3 is made up of 15 amino acids. The J segment lost 7 bases and the V segment lost 4 bases, leaving 10 bases of the junction unmatched.

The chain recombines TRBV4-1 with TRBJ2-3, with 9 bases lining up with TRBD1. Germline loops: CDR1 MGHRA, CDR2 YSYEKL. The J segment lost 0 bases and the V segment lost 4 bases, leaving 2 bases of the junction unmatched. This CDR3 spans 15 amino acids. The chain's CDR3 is CASSPQGASTDTQYF. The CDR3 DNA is TGCGCCAGCAGCCCACAGGGGGCTAGCACAGATACGCAGTATTTT.

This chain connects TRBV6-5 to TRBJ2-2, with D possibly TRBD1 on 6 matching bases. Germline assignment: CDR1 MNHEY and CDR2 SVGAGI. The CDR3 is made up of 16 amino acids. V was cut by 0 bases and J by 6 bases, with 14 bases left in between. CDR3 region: CASSYSWDSGAGELFF. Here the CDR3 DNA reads TGTGCCAGCAGTTACTCCTGGGATTCAGGGGCCGGGGAGCTGTTTTTT.

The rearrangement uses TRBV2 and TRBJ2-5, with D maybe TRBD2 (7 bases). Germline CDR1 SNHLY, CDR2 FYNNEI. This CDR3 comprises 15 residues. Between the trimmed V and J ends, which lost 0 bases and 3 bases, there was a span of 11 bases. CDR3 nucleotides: TGTGCCAGCAGTGAAGCGGGGGCGGGAGAAGAGACCCAGTACTTC. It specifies CASSEAGAGEETQYF.

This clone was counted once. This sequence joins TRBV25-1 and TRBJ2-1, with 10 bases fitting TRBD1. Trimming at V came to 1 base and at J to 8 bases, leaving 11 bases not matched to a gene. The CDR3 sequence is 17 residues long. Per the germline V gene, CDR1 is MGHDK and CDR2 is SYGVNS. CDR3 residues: CASSELGKGTGEDEQFF. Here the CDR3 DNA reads TGTGCCAGCAGTGAATTAGGGAAGGGGACAGGGGAAGATGAGCAGTTCTTC.

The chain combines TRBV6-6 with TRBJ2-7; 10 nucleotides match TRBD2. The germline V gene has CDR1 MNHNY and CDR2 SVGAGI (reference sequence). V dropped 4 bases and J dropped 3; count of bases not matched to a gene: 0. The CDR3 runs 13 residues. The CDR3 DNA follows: TGTGCCAGCAGTTCTAGCGGGGGCTACGAGCAGTACTTC. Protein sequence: CASSSSGGYEQYF.

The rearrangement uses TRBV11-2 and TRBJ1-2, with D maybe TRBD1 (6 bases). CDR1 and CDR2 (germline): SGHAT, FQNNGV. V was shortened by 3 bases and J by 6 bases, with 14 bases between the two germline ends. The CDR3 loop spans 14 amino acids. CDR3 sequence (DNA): TGTGCCAGCAGCTTTGAGCAGGGGAGTAATGGCTACACCTTC. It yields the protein CASSFEQGSNGYTF.

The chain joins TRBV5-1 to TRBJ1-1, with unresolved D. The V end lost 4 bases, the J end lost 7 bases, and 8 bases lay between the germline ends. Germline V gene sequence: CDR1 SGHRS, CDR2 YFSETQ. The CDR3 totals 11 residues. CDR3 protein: CASSLESEAFF. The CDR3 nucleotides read TGCGCCAGCAGCCTAGAGAGTGAAGCTTTCTTT.

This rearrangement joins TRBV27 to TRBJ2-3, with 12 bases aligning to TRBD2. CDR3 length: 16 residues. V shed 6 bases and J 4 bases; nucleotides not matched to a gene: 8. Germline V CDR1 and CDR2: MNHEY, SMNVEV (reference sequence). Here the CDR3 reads CASSRLAGGLSDTQYF. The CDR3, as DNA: TGTGCCAGCAGCCGCCTAGCGGGGGGGCTGTCAGATACGCAGTATTTT.

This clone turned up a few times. For the CDR3, the DNA is TGTGCCAGCAGCTTAAGTTCCGGAGGGCAGTACTTC. Protein: CASSLSSGGQYF. V gene TRBV7-9 combines with J gene TRBJ2-7; maybe TRBD2 (5 bases). Germline V lookup: CDR1 SEHNR, CDR2 FQNEAQ (reference sequence). The CDR3 loop spans 12 amino acids. V lost 2 bases and J lost 9, with 11 bases in between.

This CDR3 is CASSSRLRDRGQYF. The CDR3 coding sequence is TGCGCCAGCAGCTCCCGCCTCCGGGACAGGGGACAGTACTTC. V gene TRBV5-1 combines with J gene TRBJ2-7; 10 nucleotides line up with TRBD1. Germline loops: CDR1 SGHRS, CDR2 YFSETQ. The CDR3 is made up of 14 amino acids. The V segment lost 3 bases and the J segment 10 bases; nucleotides outside the gene matches: 10.

The CDR3 region is CASSLVAGVRETQYF. The CDR3 coding sequence is TGCGCCAGCAGCTTGGTGGCGGGGGTCCGAGAGACCCAGTACTTC. The V call is TRBV5-1, the J call TRBJ2-5; 7 bases line up with TRBD2. There are 15 residues in the CDR3. Germline V gene lookup returns CDR1 SGHRS and CDR2 YFSETQ. After removal of 0 bases from V and 4 bases from J, the junction contained 6 bases not matched to a gene.

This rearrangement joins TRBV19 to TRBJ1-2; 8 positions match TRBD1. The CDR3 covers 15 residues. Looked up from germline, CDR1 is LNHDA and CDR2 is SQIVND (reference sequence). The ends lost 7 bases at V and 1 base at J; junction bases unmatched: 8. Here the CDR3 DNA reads TGTGCCAGTAAATCCGGACAGGGTAATAACTATGGCTACACCTTC. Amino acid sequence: CASKSGQGNNYGYTF. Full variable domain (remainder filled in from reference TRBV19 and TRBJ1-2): DGGITQSPKYLFRKEGQNVTLSCEQNLNHDAMYWYRQDPGQGLRLIYYSQIVNDFQKGDIAEGYSVSREKKESFPLTVTSAQKNPTAFYLCASKSGQGNNYGYTFGSGTRLTVV.

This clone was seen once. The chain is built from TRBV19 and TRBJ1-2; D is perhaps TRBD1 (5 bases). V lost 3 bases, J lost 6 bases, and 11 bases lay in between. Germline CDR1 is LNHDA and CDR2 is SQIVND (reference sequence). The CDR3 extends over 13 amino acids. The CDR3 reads CASSIGRAHGYTF. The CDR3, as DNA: TGTGCCAGTAGTATCGGCAGGGCCCATGGCTACACCTTC.

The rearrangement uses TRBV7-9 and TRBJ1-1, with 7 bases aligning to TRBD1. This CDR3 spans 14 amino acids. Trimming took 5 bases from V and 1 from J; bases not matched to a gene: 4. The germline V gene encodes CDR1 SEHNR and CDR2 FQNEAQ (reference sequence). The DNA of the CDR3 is TGTGCCAGCAGCCCCCGACAGGGGAACACTGAAGCTTTCTTT. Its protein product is CASSPRQGNTEAFF.